This T cell receptor beta chain was observed in a study of cytomegalovirus exposure and HLA in healthy donors. Study results and limitations: Researchers reported from a later analysis that most CMV-associated TCR beta chains appeared HLA-restricted.

V lost 3 bases to trimming and J lost 1 base, with 9 bases between them. The length of the CDR3 is 14 residues. The germline gives CDR1 SGHAT, CDR2 FQNNGV. The study ran its PCR with 60 Vbeta and 13 Jbeta primers. In the study's own analysis: Later, some 75 million unique TCR beta chains were counted in an analysis, and approximately 10 million of them were shared. Clones were read by immunoSEQ multiplex PCR, and TCRdb kept only the in-frame ones, dropping some. That table supplies the V and J calls and clone size; D and trimming were determined from the DNA. The sample shows approximately 76,000 clones, around 80% of them seen only once. A remark on this clone: Its specificity is not known.

The TCR sequence derives from a man younger than 45 in good health and CMV-seronegative. Sequencing was done on a sample of PBMCs. The chain employs TRBV11-2 and TRBJ1-1; D call uncertain. CDR3 sequence reads: CASSFAQKNTEAFF. The CDR3 region has the DNA TGTGCCAGCAGCTTCGCCCAGAAGAACACTGAAGCTTTCTTT.